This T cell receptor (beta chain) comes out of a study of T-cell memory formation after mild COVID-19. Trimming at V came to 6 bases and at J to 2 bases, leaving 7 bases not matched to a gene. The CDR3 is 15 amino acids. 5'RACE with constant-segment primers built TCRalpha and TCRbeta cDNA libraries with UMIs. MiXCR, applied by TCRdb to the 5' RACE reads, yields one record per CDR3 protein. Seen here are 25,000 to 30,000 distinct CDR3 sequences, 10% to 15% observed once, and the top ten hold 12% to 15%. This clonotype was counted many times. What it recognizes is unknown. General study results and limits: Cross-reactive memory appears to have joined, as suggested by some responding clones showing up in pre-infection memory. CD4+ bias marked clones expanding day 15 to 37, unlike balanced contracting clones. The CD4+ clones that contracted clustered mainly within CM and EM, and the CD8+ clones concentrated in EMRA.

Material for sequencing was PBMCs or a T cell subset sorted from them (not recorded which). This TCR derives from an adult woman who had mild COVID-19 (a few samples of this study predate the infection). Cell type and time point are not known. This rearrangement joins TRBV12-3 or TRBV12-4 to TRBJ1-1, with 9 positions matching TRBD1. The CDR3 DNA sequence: TGTGCCAGCAGCACGACAGGGGGGTTAAACACTGAAGCTTTCTTT. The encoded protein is CASSTTGGLNTEAFF.